These T cell receptor beta chains were read from a single sample in a study of control samples from healthy donors and cancer patients. Using immunoSEQ multiplex PCR, the repertoire was profiled, and TCRdb retains in-frame clones only, with some absent. The sample lists under 100,000 clones, less than 90% occurring once. Sequencing was done on a sample of blood. The receptors stem from a woman in her seventies in good health. Both conserved end residues are part of each CDR3. A D gene is named only where the DNA matches it firmly. Expanded clones get a size class; other rows say once, few or many, or leave the size out.

CDR3 protein,CDR3 DNA,V gene,J gene,clone size,D gene
CASSQQGPYGYTF,TGTGCCAGTAGTCAACAGGGCCCCTATGGCTACACCTTC,TRBV19,TRBJ1-2,once,NA
CASSLKPGTDTQYF,TGTGCCAGCAGTTTAAAGCCGGGCACAGATACGCAGTATTTT,TRBV27,TRBJ2-3,NA,NA
CASGKSGIWETQYF,TGTGCCAGCGGAAAATCAGGGATCTGGGAGACCCAGTACTTC,TRBV7-2,TRBJ2-5,NA,NA
CASSIDRGRLEKLLF,TGTGCCAGCAGCATCGACAGGGGGCGTCTAGAAAAACTGCTTTTT,TRBV13,TRBJ1-4,NA,TRBD1
CASSPRTRNTEAFF,TGTGCCAGCAGCCCCCGGACGAGAAACACTGAAGCTTTCTTT,TRBV9,TRBJ1-1,NA,NA
CASSFLGAGEAFF,TGTGCCAGCAGCTTTTTGGGGGCAGGTGAAGCTTTCTTT,TRBV7-8,TRBJ1-1,NA,NA
CASSQLGLAGGQGHEQFF,TGTGCCAGCAGCCAATTAGGACTAGCGGGGGGGCAAGGACATGAGCAGTTCTTC,TRBV3-1/TRBV3-2,TRBJ2-1,NA,TRBD2
CASSPHRGYQPQHF,TGTGCCAGCAGCCCTCACAGGGGGTATCAGCCCCAGCATTTT,TRBV7-8,TRBJ1-5,NA,TRBD1
CASSPTSGRGDTQYF,TGTGCCAGCTCCCCGACTAGCGGAAGGGGAGATACGCAGTATTTT,TRBV9,TRBJ2-3,NA,TRBD2
CASRFTGVGDEKLFF,TGCGCCAGCAGGTTTACAGGAGTAGGTGACGAAAAACTGTTTTTT,TRBV5-1,TRBJ1-4,NA,NA
CASSSNRGGDTEAFF,TGTGCCAGCAGTTCCAATCGGGGGGGGGACACTGAAGCTTTCTTT,TRBV27,TRBJ1-1,NA,NA
CASSWGGVSTDTQYF,TGTGCCAGCAGCTGGGGGGGGGTTAGCACAGATACGCAGTATTTT,TRBV25-1,TRBJ2-3,NA,TRBD2
CASSLSRSNQPQHF,TGTGCCAGCAGCTTGTCTCGTAGCAATCAGCCCCAGCATTTT,TRBV5-4,TRBJ1-5,large,NA
CSATNYGYTF,TGCAGTGCTACGAACTATGGCTACACCTTC,TRBV20-1,TRBJ1-2,NA,NA
CASSLVSGVNNEQFF,TGTGCCAGCAGCTTGGTAAGCGGGGTCAACAATGAGCAGTTCTTC,TRBV5-4,TRBJ2-1,NA,TRBD2
CASAEYGYTF,TGTGCCAGCGCGGAATATGGCTACACCTTC,TRBV6-6,TRBJ1-2,NA,NA
CASRNRGLTDTQYF,TGTGCCAGCAGGAACAGGGGGCTTACAGATACGCAGTATTTT,TRBV2,TRBJ2-3,NA,TRBD1
CASSLGTGQETQYF,TGCGCCAGCAGCCTAGGGACAGGGCAAGAGACCCAGTACTTC,TRBV5-1,TRBJ2-5,NA,TRBD1
CASIRDSNSPLHF,TGTGCCAGCATCCGGGACAGTAATTCACCCCTCCACTTT,TRBV6-5,TRBJ1-6,NA,TRBD1
CASSLGAISGNTIYF,TGTGCCAGCAGCTTGGGCGCCATCTCTGGAAACACCATATATTTT,TRBV5-6,TRBJ1-3,NA,NA
CASQRHLGGSMPYTF,TGTGCCAGCCAGAGGCACCTTGGGGGCTCTATGCCCTACACCTTC,TRBV2,TRBJ1-2,NA,NA
CASSFSGAVGTEAFF,TGTGCCAGCAGCTTTTCAGGGGCGGTGGGGACTGAAGCTTTCTTT,TRBV11-2,TRBJ1-1,NA,NA
CASKGTANTGELFF,TGTGCCAGCAAGGGGACAGCGAACACCGGGGAGCTGTTTTTT,TRBV2,TRBJ2-2,NA,TRBD1
CASRGDSSDTQYF,TGCGCCAGCAGGGGGGACAGCTCGGATACGCAGTATTTT,TRBV5-1,TRBJ2-3,NA,TRBD1
CASSLGGPEEQYF,TGCGCCAGCAGCTTGGGGGGCCCGGAGGAGCAGTACTTC,TRBV5-1,TRBJ2-7,NA,NA
CASSILQKSPGTGIYEQYF,TGTGCCAGTAGTATACTCCAAAAATCGCCCGGGACAGGGATCTACGAGCAGTACTTC,TRBV19,TRBJ2-7,NA,TRBD1
CASSIEGRGNQPQHF,TGTGCCAGTAGTATCGAGGGGAGGGGCAATCAGCCCCAGCATTTT,TRBV19,TRBJ1-5,once,NA
CASSFGATEFF,TGTGCCAGCAGCTTTGGGGCAACGGAGTTCTTC,TRBV5-6,TRBJ2-1,NA,NA
CASGHKGGHPYEQYF,TGTGCCAGTGGGCATAAGGGGGGCCATCCTTACGAGCAGTACTTC,TRBV19,TRBJ2-7,few,NA
CASSRSGLAGGNEQFF,TGTGCCAGCAGCCGATCGGGACTAGCGGGAGGGAATGAGCAGTTCTTC,TRBV5-4,TRBJ2-1,NA,TRBD2
CSASPTVVGTDTQYF,TGCAGTGCTAGTCCCACGGTGGTCGGCACAGATACGCAGTATTTT,TRBV20-1,TRBJ2-3,NA,NA
CASSFYSNYGYTF,TGTGCCAGCAGCTTCTACAGTAACTATGGCTACACCTTC,TRBV5-4,TRBJ1-2,NA,NA
CASSEALQGTDGYTF,TGTGCCAGCAGTGAAGCGTTACAGGGAACGGATGGCTACACCTTC,TRBV6-1,TRBJ1-2,NA,NA
CASSYGTPSSYEQYF,TGTGCCAGCAGTTACGGGACACCGAGCTCCTACGAGCAGTACTTC,TRBV6-6,TRBJ2-7,NA,NA
CASSRVGGSSGNTIYF,TGTGCCAGCAGCCGGGTGGGAGGATCCTCTGGAAACACCATATATTTT,TRBV3-1/TRBV3-2,TRBJ1-3,once,NA
CASSPGGNTDTQYF,TGTGCCAGCAGCCCGGGGGGGAACACAGATACGCAGTATTTT,TRBV3-1/TRBV3-2,TRBJ2-3,NA,TRBD2
CASSSVGGIYGYTF,TGTGCCAGCAGCTCAGTGGGCGGAATCTATGGCTACACCTTC,TRBV7-2,TRBJ1-2,NA,NA
CATRRDREGTEAFF,TGTGCCACCAGGAGAGACCGGGAGGGGACTGAAGCTTTCTTT,TRBV15,TRBJ1-1,NA,NA
CASSYSGLAGYTGELFF,TGTGCCAGCAGTTATTCCGGACTAGCGGGATACACCGGGGAGCTGTTTTTT,TRBV6-2/TRBV6-3,TRBJ2-2,NA,TRBD2
CASSGGSGRPAYF,TGTGCCAGCAGCGGTGGTAGCGGGAGACCCGCGTATTTT,TRBV27,TRBJ2-3,NA,TRBD2
CASSSRLAGGWEQYF,TGTGCCAGCAGCTCGCGACTAGCGGGAGGGTGGGAGCAGTACTTC,TRBV5-8,TRBJ2-7,few,TRBD2
CASSLPNRGQAEAFF,TGTGCCAGCTCATTGCCGAACAGGGGGCAGGCTGAAGCTTTCTTT,TRBV18,TRBJ1-1,NA,TRBD1
CASSFTGTSGASSYNEQFF,TGTGCCAGCAGCTTCACCGGGACTAGCGGGGCGAGCTCCTACAATGAGCAGTTCTTC,TRBV7-6,TRBJ2-1,NA,TRBD2
CAWSSNRGQTQYF,TGTGCCTGGAGTTCGAACAGGGGGCAGACGCAGTATTTT,TRBV30,TRBJ2-3,NA,TRBD1
CASSHSDRVDGYTF,TGTGCCAGCAGCCATTCCGACAGGGTGGATGGCTACACCTTC,TRBV9,TRBJ1-2,NA,TRBD1
CASSLAVQGPPLAGQYF,TGTGCCAGCAGCTTAGCCGTACAGGGACCCCCACTCGCCGGGCAGTACTTC,TRBV7-2,TRBJ2-7,few,NA
CASSYGQVLGNSPLHF,TGCGCCAGCAGCTATGGACAAGTGCTGGGTAATTCACCCCTCCACTTT,TRBV10-2,TRBJ1-6,NA,NA